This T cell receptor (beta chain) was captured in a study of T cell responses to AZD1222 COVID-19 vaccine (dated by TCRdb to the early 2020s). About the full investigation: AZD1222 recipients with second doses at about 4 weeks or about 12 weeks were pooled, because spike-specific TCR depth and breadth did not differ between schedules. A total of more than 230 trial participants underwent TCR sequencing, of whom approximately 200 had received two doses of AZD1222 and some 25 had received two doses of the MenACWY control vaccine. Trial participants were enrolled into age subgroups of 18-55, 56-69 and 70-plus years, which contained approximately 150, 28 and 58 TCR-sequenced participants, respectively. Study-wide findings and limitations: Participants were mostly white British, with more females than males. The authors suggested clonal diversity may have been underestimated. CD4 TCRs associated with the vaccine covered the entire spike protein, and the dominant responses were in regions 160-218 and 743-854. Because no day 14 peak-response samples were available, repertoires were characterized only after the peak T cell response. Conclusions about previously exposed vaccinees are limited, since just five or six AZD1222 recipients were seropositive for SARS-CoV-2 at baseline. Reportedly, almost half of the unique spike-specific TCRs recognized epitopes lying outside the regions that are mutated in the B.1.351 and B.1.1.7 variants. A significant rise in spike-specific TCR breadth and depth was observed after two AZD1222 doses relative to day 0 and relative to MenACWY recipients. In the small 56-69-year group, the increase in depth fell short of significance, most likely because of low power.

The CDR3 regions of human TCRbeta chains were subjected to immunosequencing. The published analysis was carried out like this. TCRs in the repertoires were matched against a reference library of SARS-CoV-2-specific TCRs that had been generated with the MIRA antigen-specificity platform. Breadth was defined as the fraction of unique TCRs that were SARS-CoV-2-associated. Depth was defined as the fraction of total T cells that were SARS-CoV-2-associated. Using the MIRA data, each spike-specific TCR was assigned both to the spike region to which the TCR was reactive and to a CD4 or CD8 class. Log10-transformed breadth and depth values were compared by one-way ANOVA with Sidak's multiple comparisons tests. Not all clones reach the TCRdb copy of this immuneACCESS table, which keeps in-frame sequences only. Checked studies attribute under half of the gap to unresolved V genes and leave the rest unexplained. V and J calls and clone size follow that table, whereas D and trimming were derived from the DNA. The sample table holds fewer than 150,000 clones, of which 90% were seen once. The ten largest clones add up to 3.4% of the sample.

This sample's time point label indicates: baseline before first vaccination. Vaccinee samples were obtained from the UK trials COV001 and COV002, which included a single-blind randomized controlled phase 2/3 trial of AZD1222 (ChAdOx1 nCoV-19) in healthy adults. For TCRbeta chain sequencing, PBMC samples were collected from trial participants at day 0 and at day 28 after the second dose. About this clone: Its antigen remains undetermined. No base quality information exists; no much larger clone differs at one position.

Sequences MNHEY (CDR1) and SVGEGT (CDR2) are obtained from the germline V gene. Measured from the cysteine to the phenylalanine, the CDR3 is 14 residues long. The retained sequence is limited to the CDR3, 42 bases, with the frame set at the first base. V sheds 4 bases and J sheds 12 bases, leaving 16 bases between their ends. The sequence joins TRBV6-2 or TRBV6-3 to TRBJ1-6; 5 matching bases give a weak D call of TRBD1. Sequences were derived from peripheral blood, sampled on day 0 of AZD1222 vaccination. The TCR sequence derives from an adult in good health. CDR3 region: CASSLRDEIGPLHF. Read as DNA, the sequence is TGTGCCAGCAGTTTAAGGGACGAGATCGGACCCCTCCACTTT.